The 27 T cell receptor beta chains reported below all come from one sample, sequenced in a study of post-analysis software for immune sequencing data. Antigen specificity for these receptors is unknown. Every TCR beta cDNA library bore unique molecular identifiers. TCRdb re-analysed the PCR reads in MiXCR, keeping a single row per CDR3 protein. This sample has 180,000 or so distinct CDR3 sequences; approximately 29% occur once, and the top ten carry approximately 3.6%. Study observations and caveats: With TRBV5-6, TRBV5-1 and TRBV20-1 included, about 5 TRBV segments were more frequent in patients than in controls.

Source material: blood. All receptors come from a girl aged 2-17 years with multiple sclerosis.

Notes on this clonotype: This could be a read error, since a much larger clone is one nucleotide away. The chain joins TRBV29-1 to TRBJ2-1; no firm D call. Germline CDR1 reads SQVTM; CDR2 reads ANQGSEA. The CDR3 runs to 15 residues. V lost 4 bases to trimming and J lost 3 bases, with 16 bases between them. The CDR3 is CSVAVTPTIYNEQFF. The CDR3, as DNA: TGCAGCGTTGCGGTGACTCCTACTATCTACAATGAGCAGTTCTTC.

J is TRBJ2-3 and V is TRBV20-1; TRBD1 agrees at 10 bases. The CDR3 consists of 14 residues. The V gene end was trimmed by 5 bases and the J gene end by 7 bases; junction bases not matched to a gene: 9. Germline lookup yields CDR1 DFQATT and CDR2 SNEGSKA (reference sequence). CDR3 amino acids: CSAPDRGRLHTQYF. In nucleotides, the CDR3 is TGCAGTGCTCCCGACAGGGGGCGATTACATACGCAGTATTTT.

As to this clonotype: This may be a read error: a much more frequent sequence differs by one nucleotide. The CDR3 is CASSPTSSGIERYF. CDR3 DNA: TGCGCCAGCAGCCCAACTAGCTCCGGGATCGAGCGGTACTTC. The chain carries TRBV5-1 and TRBJ2-7; D possibly corresponds to TRBD2 (6 bases). CDR3 length: 14 amino acids. CDR1 is SGHRS, CDR2 YFSETQ, per germline. The full variable domain, with the rest looked up from reference TRBV5-1 and TRBJ2-7, is KAGVTQTPRYLIKTRGQQVTLSCSPISGHRSVSWYQQTPGQGLQFLFEYFSETQRNKGNFPGRFSGRQFSNSRSEMNVSTLELGDSALYLCASSPTSSGIERYFGPGTRLTVT.

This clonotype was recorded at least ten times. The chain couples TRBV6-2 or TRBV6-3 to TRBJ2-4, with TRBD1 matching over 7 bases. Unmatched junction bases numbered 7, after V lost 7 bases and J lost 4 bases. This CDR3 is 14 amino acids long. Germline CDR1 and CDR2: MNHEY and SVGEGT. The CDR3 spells CASNPQGVKNIQYF. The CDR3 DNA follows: TGTGCCAGCAACCCTCAGGGGGTGAAAAACATTCAGTACTTC.

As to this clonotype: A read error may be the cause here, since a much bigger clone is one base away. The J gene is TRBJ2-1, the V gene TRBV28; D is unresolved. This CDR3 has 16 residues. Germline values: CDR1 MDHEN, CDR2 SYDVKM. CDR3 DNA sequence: TGTGCCGGCAGTGGCAAGAGTAGGACCATCGACAATGAGCAGTTCTTC. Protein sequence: CAGSGKSRTIDNEQFF. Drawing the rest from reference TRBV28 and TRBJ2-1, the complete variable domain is DVKVTQSSRYLVKRTGEKVFLECVQDMDHENMFWYRQDPGLGLRLIYFSYDVKMKEKGDIPEGYSVSREKKERFSLILESASTNQTSMYLCAGSGKSRTIDNEQFFGPGTRLTVL.

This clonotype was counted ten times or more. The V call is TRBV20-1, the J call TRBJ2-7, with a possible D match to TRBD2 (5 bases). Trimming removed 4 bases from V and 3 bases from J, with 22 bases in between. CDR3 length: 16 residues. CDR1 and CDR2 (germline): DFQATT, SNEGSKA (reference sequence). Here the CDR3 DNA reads TGCAGTGCTACCCTCCTACAAGGAGGAGAAAGCTACGAGCAGTACTTC. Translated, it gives CSATLLQGGESYEQYF.

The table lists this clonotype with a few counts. CDR3 nucleotide sequence: TGTGCCAGCAGTTTGTATCGGCACGAGACCCAGTACTTC. Residues: CASSLYRHETQYF. V and J are TRBV27 and TRBJ2-5; no reliable D call. From germline, CDR1 is MNHEY and CDR2 SMNVEV (reference sequence). The CDR3 has 13 residues. Trimming pared 3 bases from V and 5 bases from J, leaving 10 bases between.

For the CDR3, the DNA is TGCGCCAGCAGCAAAACCATGGGACTACGAGACTCCTACAATGAGCAGTTCTTC. Translating gives CASSKTMGLRDSYNEQFF. This chain connects TRBV5-1 to TRBJ2-1, with TRBD2 matching over 7 bases. V lost 4 bases, J lost 0 bases, and 13 bases stayed unmatched. The CDR3 contains 18 residues. Germline lookup yields CDR1 SGHRS and CDR2 YFSETQ.

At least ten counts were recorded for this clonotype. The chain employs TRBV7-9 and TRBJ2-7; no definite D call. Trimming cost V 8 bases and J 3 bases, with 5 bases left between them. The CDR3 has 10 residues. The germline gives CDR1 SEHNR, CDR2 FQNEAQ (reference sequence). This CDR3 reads CASGLYEQYF. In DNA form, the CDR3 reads TGTGCCAGCGGCCTCTACGAGCAGTACTTC.

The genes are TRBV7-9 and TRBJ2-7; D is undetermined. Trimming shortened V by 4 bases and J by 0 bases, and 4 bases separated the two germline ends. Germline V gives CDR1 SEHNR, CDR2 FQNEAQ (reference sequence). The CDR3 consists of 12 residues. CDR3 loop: CASSWISYEQYF. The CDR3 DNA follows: TGTGCCAGCAGCTGGATCTCCTACGAGCAGTACTTC.

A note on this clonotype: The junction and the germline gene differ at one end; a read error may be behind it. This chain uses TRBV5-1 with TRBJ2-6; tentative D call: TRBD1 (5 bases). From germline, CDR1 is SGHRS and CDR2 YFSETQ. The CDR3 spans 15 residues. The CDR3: CASSFDGSGANVPTF. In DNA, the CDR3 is TGCGCCAGTAGCTTCGACGGCTCTGGGGCCAACGTCCCGACTTTC.

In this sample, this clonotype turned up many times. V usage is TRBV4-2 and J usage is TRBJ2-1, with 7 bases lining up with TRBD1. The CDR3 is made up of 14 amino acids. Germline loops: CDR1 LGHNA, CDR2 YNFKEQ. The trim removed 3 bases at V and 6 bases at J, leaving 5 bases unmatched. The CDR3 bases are TGTGCCAGCAGCCACCGGGACAGAGGCAATGAGCAGTTCTTC. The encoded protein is CASSHRDRGNEQFF.

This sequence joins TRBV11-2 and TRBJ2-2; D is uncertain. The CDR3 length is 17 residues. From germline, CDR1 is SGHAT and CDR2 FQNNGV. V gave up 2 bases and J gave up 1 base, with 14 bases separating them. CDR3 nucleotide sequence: TGTGCCAGCAGCTTATTCCCCCTGGGAAAGAACACCGGGGAGCTGTTTTTT. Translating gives CASSLFPLGKNTGELFF.

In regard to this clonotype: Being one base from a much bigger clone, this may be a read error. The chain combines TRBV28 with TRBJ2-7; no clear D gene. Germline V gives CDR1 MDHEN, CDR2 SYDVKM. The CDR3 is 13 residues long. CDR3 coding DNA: TGTGCCAGCAGTTTCCCAGAGTCCTCCGAGCAGTACTTC. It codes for CASSFPESSEQYF.

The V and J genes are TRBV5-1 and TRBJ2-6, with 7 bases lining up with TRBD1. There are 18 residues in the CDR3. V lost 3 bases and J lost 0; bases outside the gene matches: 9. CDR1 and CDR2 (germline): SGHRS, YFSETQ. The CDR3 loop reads CASSWGWGQLSGANVLTF. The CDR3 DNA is TGCGCCAGCAGCTGGGGATGGGGACAGCTCTCTGGGGCCAACGTCCTGACTTTC.

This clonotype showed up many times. Written as DNA, the CDR3 is TGCAGCGCCGGGACTAGCGGGGGCGGGGGTGAGCAGTTCTTC. It codes for CSAGTSGGGGEQFF. The genes are TRBV29-1 and TRBJ2-1, with 14 bases that match TRBD2. The CDR3 contains 14 residues. The junction had 8 bases not matched to a gene; V was cut back by 7 bases and J by 9 bases. CDR1 and CDR2 (germline): SQVTM, ANQGSEA.

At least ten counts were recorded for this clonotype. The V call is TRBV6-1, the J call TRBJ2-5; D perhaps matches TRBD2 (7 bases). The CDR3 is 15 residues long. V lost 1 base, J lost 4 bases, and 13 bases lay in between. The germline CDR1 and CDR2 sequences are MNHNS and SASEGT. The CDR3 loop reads CASSEEGGRRETQYF. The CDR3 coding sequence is TGTGCCAGCAGTGAAGAGGGGGGGCGCCGAGAGACCCAGTACTTC.

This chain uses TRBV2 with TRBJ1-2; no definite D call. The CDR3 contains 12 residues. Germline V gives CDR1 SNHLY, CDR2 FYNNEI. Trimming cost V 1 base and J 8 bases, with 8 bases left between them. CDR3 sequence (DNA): TGTGCCAGCAGTGAAGGGGATCGAGGCTACACCTTC. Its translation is CASSEGDRGYTF.

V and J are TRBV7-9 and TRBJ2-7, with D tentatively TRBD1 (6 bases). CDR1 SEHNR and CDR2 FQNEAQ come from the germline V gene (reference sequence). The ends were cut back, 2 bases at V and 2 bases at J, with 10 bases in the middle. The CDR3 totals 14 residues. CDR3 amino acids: CASSLPGTPYEQYF. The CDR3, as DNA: TGTGCCAGCAGCTTACCCGGGACACCCTACGAGCAGTACTTC.

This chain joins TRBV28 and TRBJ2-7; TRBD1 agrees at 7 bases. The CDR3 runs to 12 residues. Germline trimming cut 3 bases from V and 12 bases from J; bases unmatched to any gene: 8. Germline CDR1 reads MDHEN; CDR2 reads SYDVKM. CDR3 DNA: TGTGCCAGCAGTTTTCCAGAGGGGACAGCGTACTTC. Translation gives CASSFPEGTAYF.

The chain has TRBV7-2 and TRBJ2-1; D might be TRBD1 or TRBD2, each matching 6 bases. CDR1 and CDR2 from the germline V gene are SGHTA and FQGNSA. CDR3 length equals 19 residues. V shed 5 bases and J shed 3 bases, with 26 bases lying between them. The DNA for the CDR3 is TGTGCCAGCAGCCCGCAAGGGGGAGGAGCGGGCCCAGGCTACAATGAGCAGTTCTTC. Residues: CASSPQGGGAGPGYNEQFF.

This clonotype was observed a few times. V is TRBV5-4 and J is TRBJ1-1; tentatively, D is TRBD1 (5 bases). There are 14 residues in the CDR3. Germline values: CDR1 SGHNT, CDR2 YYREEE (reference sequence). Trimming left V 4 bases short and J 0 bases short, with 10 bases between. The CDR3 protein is CASSEDRLNTEAFF. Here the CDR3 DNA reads TGTGCCAGCAGCGAAGACAGACTGAACACTGAAGCTTTCTTT.

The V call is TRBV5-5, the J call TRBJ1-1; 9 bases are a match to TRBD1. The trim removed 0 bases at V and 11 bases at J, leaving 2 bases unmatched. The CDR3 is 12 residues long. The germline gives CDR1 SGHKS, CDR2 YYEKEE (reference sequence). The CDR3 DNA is TGTGCCAGCAGCTTGGTACAGGGGGCGGCTTTCTTT. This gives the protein CASSLVQGAAFF.

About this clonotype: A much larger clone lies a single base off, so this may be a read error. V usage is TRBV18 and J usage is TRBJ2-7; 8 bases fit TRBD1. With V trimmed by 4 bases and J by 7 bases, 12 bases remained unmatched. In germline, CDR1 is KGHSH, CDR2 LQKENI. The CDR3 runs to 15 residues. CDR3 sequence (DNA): TGTGCCAGCTCACGGTTGGGACAGGCAGAGGAGGAGCAGTACTTC. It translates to CASSRLGQAEEEQYF.

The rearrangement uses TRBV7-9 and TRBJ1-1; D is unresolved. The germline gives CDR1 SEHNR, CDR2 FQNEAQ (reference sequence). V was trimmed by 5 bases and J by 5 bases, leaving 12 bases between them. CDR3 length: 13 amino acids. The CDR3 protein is CASSPNQVTEAFF. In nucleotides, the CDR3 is TGTGCCAGCAGCCCAAACCAGGTGACTGAAGCTTTCTTT.

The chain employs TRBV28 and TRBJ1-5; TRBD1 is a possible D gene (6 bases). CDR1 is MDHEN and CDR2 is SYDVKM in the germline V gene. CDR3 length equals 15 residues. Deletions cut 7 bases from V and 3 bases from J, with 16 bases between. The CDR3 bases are TGTGCCAGCACTGTGCGGGGGCGGCTCAATCAGCCCCAGCATTTT. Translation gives CASTVRGRLNQPQHF.

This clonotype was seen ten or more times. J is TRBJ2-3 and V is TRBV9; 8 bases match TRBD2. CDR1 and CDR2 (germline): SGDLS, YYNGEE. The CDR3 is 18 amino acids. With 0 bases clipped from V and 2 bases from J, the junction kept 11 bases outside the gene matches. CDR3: CASSVGSGGLGFTDTQYF. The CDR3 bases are TGTGCCAGCAGCGTAGGCAGCGGGGGCCTCGGATTCACAGATACGCAGTATTTT. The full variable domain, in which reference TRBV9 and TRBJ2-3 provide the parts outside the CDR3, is DSGVTQTPKHLITATGQRVTLRCSPRSGDLSVYWYQQSLDQGLQFLIQYYNGEERAKGNILERFSAQQFPDLHSELNLSSLELGDSALYFCASSVGSGGLGFTDTQYFGPGTRLTVL.